The T cell receptor (beta chain) described here comes from a study of T cell responses to AZD1222 COVID-19 vaccine. The CDR3 runs to 15 residues. V lost 6 bases and J lost 6, with 19 bases in between. CDR1 and CDR2 (germline): SNHLY, FYNNEI. Points from the study as a whole: Regions left unmutated in variants are reportedly the target of nearly half of spike-specific TCRs. Spike-specific TCR breadth and depth both grew after two AZD1222 doses. Clonal diversity may have been underestimated, and the donors were mostly white British, with more females than males.

This table comes from immunoSEQ multiplex PCR, and its TCRdb copy is limited to in-frame clones, with some not included. The sample contains 250,000 to 300,000 clones, 90% to 95% of which appear only once. About this clone itself: Its target is not known.

Pooling of second doses given at about 4 or about 12 weeks was done. Specimen: peripheral blood, collected 28 days after the second AZD1222 dose. This receptor was taken from an adult who received the AZD1222 COVID-19 vaccine. The J gene is TRBJ2-3, the V gene TRBV2; TRBD1 might be the D (6 bases). In DNA, the CDR3 is TGTGCCAGCAGGGGGGCTTTGGAGGTTGGGGATACGCAGTATTTT. Protein sequence: CASRGALEVGDTQYF.